The 19 T cell receptor beta chains below all came from one sample that was sequenced in a study of blood T cell repertoires in COVID-19. Generated by immunoSEQ multiplex PCR, the TCRdb table keeps only in-frame clones and is missing some. The table shows over 200,000 clones, with just over 85% occurring only once. Material for sequencing was peripheral blood. The receptors come from an elderly man with acute or convalescent COVID-19.

The chain uses TRBV7-9 and TRBJ2-3; 7 nucleotides line up with TRBD2. Germline values: CDR1 SEHNR, CDR2 FQNEAQ (reference sequence). CDR3 size: 14 residues. V lost 10 bases and J lost 4; bases outside the gene matches: 11. CDR3 bases: TGTGCCACCCGGCCGGGCGGGAGAGCAGATACGCAGTATTTT. Its protein product is CATRPGGRADTQYF. The full variable domain, with the rest looked up from reference TRBV7-9 and TRBJ2-3, is DTGVSQNPRHKITKRGQNVTFRCDPISEHNRLYWYRQTLGQGPEFLTYFQNEAQLEKSRLLSDRFSAERPKGSFSTLEIQRTEQGDSAMYLCATRPGGRADTQYFGPGTRLTVL.

The rearrangement links TRBV7-2 to TRBJ2-4; D gene uncertain. The CDR3 runs to 14 residues. Germline lookup yields CDR1 SGHTA and CDR2 FQGNSA. Deletions cut 5 bases from V and 2 bases from J, with 10 bases between. The CDR3 sequence is CASSLVATKNIQYF. The CDR3 DNA sequence: TGTGCCAGCAGCCTGGTCGCTACCAAAAACATTCAGTACTTC.

CDR3 amino acids: CASSLQMNTEAFF. The CDR3 coding sequence is TGTGCCAGCAGCTTACAAATGAACACTGAAGCTTTCTTT. The chain couples TRBV7-2 to TRBJ1-1; no definite D call. V lost 2 bases, J lost 0 bases, and 4 bases lay in between. The V gene's germline CDR1 is SGHTA and CDR2 FQGNSA. The CDR3 loop spans 13 amino acids.

V usage is TRBV27 and J usage is TRBJ1-2; 9 nucleotides match TRBD1. From germline, CDR1 is MNHEY and CDR2 SMNVEV (reference sequence). V lost 2 bases and J lost 7; bases outside the gene matches: 14. The CDR3 sequence is 17 residues long. The CDR3 DNA reads as TGTGCCAGCAGTTTAATCCCTCCCGGGACAGGGTCCATTGGCTACACCTTC. Translation: CASSLIPPGTGSIGYTF.

This chain joins TRBV6-6 and TRBJ2-3, with TRBD2 as a possible D gene (7 bases). V was shortened by 1 base and J by 3 bases, with 11 bases between the two germline ends. Germline CDR1 reads MNHNY; CDR2 reads SVGAGI (reference sequence). This CDR3 has 15 amino acids. The CDR3 is CASSYFGGATDTQYF. CDR3 nucleotides: TGTGCCAGCAGTTACTTTGGGGGGGCAACAGATACGCAGTATTTT.

The chain carries TRBV7-3 and TRBJ2-5; D is uncertain. This CDR3 comprises 13 residues. Germline-derived CDR1 and CDR2 are SGHTA and FQGTGA. The ends were cut back, 5 bases at V and 1 base at J, with 8 bases in the middle. The CDR3 DNA reads TGTGCCAGCAGCAAACGGGTCCAAGAGACCCAGTACTTC. It translates to CASSKRVQETQYF.

The chain uses TRBV6-6 and TRBJ2-2; 7 nucleotides agree with TRBD2. V lost 5 bases and J lost 0; bases outside the gene matches: 3. Germline values: CDR1 MNHNY, CDR2 SVGAGI (reference sequence). The CDR3 totals 15 residues. This CDR3 is CASSRGLTNTGELFF. DNA for the CDR3: TGTGCCAGCAGTCGGGGACTAACGAACACCGGGGAGCTGTTTTTT.

This clone was seen a handful of times. The V and J genes are TRBV5-1 and TRBJ1-1; TRBD1 matches 10 bases. V lost 3 bases, J lost 4 bases, and 0 bases stayed unmatched. Germline assignment: CDR1 SGHRS and CDR2 YFSETQ. This CDR3 has 13 amino acids. Here the CDR3 DNA reads TGCGCCAGCAGCTGGACAGGGGGCACTGAAGCTTTCTTT. Translating it yields CASSWTGGTEAFF.

The chain carries TRBV2 and TRBJ2-5; the D gene is possibly TRBD2 (6 bases). Per germline, CDR1 SNHLY and CDR2 FYNNEI. CDR3 length equals 11 residues. The germline V and J ends were trimmed by 6 bases and 4 bases, with 6 bases remaining between them. The CDR3, as DNA: TGTGCCAGCAGGCGGGGAGAGACCCAGTACTTC. Translated, it gives CASRRGETQYF.

The rearrangement links TRBV7-3 to TRBJ2-5, with 10 bases aligning to TRBD2. V gave up 5 bases and J gave up 4 bases; unmatched junction bases: 13. From germline, CDR1 is SGHTA and CDR2 FQGTGA. The CDR3 sequence is 17 residues long. The CDR3 bases are TGTGCCAGCAGCCCAACGGGCCTAGCGGGAGCGGGAGAGACCCAGTACTTC. Its protein product is CASSPTGLAGAGETQYF.

The gene calls are TRBV9 and TRBJ2-3, with 13 bases fitting TRBD2. The J segment lost 4 bases and the V segment lost 6 bases, leaving 5 bases of the junction unmatched. CDR3 size: 15 residues. Germline CDR1 is SGDLS and CDR2 is YYNGEE. The CDR3 nucleotides are TGTGCCAGCACCCGTGGACTAGCGGGAGCAGATACGCAGTATTTT. Protein: CASTRGLAGADTQYF. Looking up the rest from reference TRBV9 and TRBJ2-3 gives the full variable domain: DSGVTQTPKHLITATGQRVTLRCSPRSGDLSVYWYQQSLDQGLQFLIQYYNGEERAKGNILERFSAQQFPDLHSELNLSSLELGDSALYFCASTRGLAGADTQYFGPGTRLTVL.

The chain has TRBV5-1 and TRBJ2-7; 12 bases agree with TRBD1. The CDR3 spans 14 residues. Germline lookup yields CDR1 SGHRS and CDR2 YFSETQ. After removal of 3 bases from V and 7 bases from J, the junction contained 5 bases not matched to a gene. The CDR3 here is CASSSGQGAWEQYF. The DNA of the CDR3 is TGCGCCAGCAGCTCGGGACAGGGGGCGTGGGAGCAGTACTTC. Full variable domain (remainder filled in from reference TRBV5-1 and TRBJ2-7): KAGVTQTPRYLIKTRGQQVTLSCSPISGHRSVSWYQQTPGQGLQFLFEYFSETQRNKGNFPGRFSGRQFSNSRSEMNVSTLELGDSALYLCASSSGQGAWEQYFGPGTRLTVT.

This chain joins TRBV10-3 and TRBJ2-7; possible D gene TRBD2, 9 bases. Trimming removed 8 bases from V and 3 bases from J, with 23 bases in between. CDR1 ENHRY and CDR2 SYGVKD come from the germline V gene. CDR3 size: 16 residues. The CDR3 sequence is CAIGSQGGAGGYEQYF. The CDR3 DNA is TGTGCCATCGGTTCACAGGGGGGAGCGGGAGGCTACGAGCAGTACTTC.

The chain uses TRBV9 and TRBJ2-2; 8 positions agree with TRBD1. With V trimmed by 0 bases and J by 6 bases, 1 base remained unmatched. The CDR3 sequence is 14 residues long. CDR1 and CDR2 (germline): SGDLS, YYNGEE. In DNA, the CDR3 is TGTGCCAGCAGCGTAGTGACAGGGGCCGGGGAGCTGTTTTTT. Translating gives CASSVVTGAGELFF.

This sequence joins TRBV7-3 and TRBJ1-6; 9 nucleotides agree with TRBD1. This CDR3 contains 14 residues. Germline CDR1 and CDR2: SGHTA and FQGTGA. Germline trimming cut 6 bases from V and 10 bases from J; bases unmatched to any gene: 7. For the CDR3, the DNA is TGTGCCAGCAGGCATGGGACAGGGCGGTCACCCCTCCACTTT. Its translation: CASRHGTGRSPLHF.

The chain is built from TRBV7-9 and TRBJ1-1; no clear D. The CDR3 runs to 13 residues. V was shortened by 3 bases and J by 3 bases, with 8 bases between the two germline ends. Germline V gives CDR1 SEHNR, CDR2 FQNEAQ (reference sequence). CDR3 nucleotide sequence: TGTGCCAGCAGCTTCCAGCGGGACACTGAAGCTTTCTTT. Residues: CASSFQRDTEAFF.

The gene calls are TRBV7-2 and TRBJ1-5; D unclear. Trimming pared 0 bases from V and 5 bases from J, leaving 11 bases between. The CDR3 contains 15 residues. Germline V gene data show CDR1 as SGHTA and CDR2 as FQGNSA. The CDR3: CASSLAQTEDQPQHF. The CDR3 DNA reads TGTGCCAGCAGCTTAGCGCAAACAGAAGATCAGCCCCAGCATTTT. The entire variable domain, with the rest obtained from reference TRBV7-2 and TRBJ1-5, is as follows: GAGVSQSPSNKVTEKGKDVELRCDPISGHTALYWYRQSLGQGLEFLIYFQGNSAPDKSGLPSDRFSAERTGGSVSTLTIQRTQQEDSAVYLCASSLAQTEDQPQHFGDGTRLSIL.

The rearrangement links TRBV30 to TRBJ1-6; the D is unclear. From germline, CDR1 is GTSNPN and CDR2 SVGIG (reference sequence). Trimming pared 1 base from V and 8 bases from J, leaving 9 bases between. This CDR3 region has 13 residues. The CDR3 coding sequence is TGTGCCTGGAGTGCGGTCGGGGATTCACCCCTCCACTTT. Translation gives CAWSAVGDSPLHF.

The CDR3 is CASSQDTALPPTDTQYF. The DNA for the CDR3 is TGTGCCAGCAGCCAAGATACAGCCCTTCCGCCCACAGATACGCAGTATTTT. V and J are TRBV14 and TRBJ2-3; D is undetermined. V lost 0 bases to trimming and J lost 2 bases, with 15 bases between them. The CDR3 has 17 residues. Per germline, CDR1 SGHDN and CDR2 FVKESK.